This T cell receptor (beta chain) stems from a study of blood T cell repertoires in COVID-19. This CDR3 comprises 16 residues. The V gene end was trimmed by 4 bases and the J gene end by 4 bases; junction bases not matched to a gene: 10. CDR1 and CDR2 (germline): SGHNT, YYREEE (reference sequence). Original methodology: The assay estimated nucleated cells by amplifying reference gene primers. Generated by immunoSEQ multiplex PCR, the TCRdb table keeps only in-frame clones and is missing some. V and J calls and clone size are given by that table; D and trimming were obtained from the DNA. This table holds approximately 470,000 clones, 75% to 90% found once. Recruitment covered about two dozen US areas and drew participants whose ages spanned roughly 18 to 90 years. Recovered Cohort 3 donors showed two negative PCRs, clearance, or symptom resolution.

The receptor comes from a woman between 18 and 29 years old who had recovered from COVID-19. The sample taken for sequencing was PBMCs or T cells enriched from blood (not recorded which). V usage is TRBV5-4 and J usage is TRBJ2-3; 9 positions match TRBD2. In nucleotides, the CDR3 is TGTGCCAGCAGCCCGAGCTCTAGCGGGACCTCAGATACGCAGTATTTT. It codes for CASSPSSSGTSDTQYF.